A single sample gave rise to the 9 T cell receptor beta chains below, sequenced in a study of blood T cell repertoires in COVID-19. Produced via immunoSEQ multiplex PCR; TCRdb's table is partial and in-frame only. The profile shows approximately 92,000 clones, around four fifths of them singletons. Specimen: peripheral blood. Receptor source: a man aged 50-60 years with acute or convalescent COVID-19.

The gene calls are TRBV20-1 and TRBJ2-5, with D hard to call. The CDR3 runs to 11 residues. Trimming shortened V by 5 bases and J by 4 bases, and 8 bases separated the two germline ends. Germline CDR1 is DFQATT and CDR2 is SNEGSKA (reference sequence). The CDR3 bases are TGCAGTGCTCCCCTAGGAGAGACCCAGTACTTC. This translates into CSAPLGETQYF.

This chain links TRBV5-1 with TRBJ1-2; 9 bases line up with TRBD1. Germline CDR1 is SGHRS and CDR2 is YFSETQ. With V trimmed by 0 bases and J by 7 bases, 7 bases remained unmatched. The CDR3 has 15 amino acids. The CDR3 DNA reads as TGCGCCAGCAGCTTGGATGAGGGACAGGGCCCTGGCTACACCTTC. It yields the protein CASSLDEGQGPGYTF.

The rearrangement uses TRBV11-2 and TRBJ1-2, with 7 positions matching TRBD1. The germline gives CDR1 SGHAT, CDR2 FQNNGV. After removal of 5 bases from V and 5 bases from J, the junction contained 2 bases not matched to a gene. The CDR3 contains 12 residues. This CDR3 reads CASSPGGYGYTF. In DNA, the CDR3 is TGTGCCAGCAGCCCAGGGGGGTATGGCTACACCTTC.

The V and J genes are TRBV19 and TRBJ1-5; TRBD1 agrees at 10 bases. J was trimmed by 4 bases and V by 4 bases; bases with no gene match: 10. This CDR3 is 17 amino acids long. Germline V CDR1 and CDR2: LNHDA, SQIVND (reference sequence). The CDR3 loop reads CASSTSGQGGTNQPQHF. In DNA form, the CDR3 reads TGTGCCAGTAGTACCTCCGGACAGGGGGGAACAAATCAGCCCCAGCATTTT.

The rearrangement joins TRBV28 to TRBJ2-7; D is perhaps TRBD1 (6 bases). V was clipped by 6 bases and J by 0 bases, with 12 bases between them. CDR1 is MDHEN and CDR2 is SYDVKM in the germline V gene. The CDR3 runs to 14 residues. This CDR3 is CASRPGQSSYEQYF. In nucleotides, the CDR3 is TGTGCCAGCAGACCAGGACAGTCCTCCTACGAGCAGTACTTC.

This CDR3 is CASSLTTTGEQYF. As DNA, the CDR3 is TGTGCCAGCAGCTTGACCACTACAGGCGAGCAGTACTTC. The chain carries TRBV7-2 and TRBJ2-7, with a weak D call TRBD1 (5 bases). The CDR3 spans 13 residues. CDR1 and CDR2 (germline): SGHTA, FQGNSA. V was pared by 3 bases and J by 6 bases, with 12 bases between.

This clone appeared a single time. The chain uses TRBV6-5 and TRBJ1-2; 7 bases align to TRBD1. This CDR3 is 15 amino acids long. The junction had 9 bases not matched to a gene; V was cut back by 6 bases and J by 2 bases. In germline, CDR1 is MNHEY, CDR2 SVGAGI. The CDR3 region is CASRQQGSLNYGYTF. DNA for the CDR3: TGTGCCAGCAGACAACAGGGGTCGCTAAACTATGGCTACACCTTC.

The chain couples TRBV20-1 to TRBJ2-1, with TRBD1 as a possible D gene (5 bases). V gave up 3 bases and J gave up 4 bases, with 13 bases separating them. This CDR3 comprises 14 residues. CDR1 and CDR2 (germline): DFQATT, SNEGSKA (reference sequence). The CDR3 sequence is CSASHLTVYNEQFF. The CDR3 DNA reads TGCAGTGCTAGTCATCTGACAGTTTACAATGAGCAGTTCTTC.

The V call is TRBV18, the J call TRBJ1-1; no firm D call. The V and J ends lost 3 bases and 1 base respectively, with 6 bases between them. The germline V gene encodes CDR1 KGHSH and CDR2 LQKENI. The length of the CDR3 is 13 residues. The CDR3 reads CASSPIQNTEAFF. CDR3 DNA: TGTGCCAGCTCACCTATACAGAACACTGAAGCTTTCTTT.